In its sample, the clone carrying this T cell receptor beta chain was seen once. In the original processing: Reference gene primer amplification gave nucleated cell count estimates. Method: immunoSEQ multiplex PCR; TCRdb's copy keeps in-frame clones and lacks some. That table furnishes V, J and clone size, whereas the DNA furnished D and trimming. The table shows under 110,000 clones, with about 90% occurring only once. The sample originates from a study of blood T cell repertoires in COVID-19. Germline V gene lookup returns CDR1 MNHEY and CDR2 SMNVEV (reference sequence). Trimming removed 0 bases at V and 5 bases at J, with 13 bases between. CDR3 length equals 15 residues.

The source material was peripheral blood. The origin of this receptor is a woman younger than 45 with acute or convalescent COVID-19. The genes are TRBV27 and TRBJ1-1; tentative D call: TRBD1 (5 bases). The CDR3 DNA follows: TGTGCCAGCAGTTTATCAGGCAGGGTCTTGACTGAAGCTTTCTTT. Its translation is CASSLSGRVLTEAFF.